The 20 T cell receptor beta chains reported below all come from one sample, sequenced in a study of Ad26.COV2.S vaccination and SARS-CoV-2 variants. Regarding treatment: 15 to 20 received Ad26.COV2.S at low or high dose, single or two shots; several received placebo; per-sample allocation not given. The investigators took samples on day 63 after the first vaccine or placebo injection. Sequencing used immunoSEQ multiplex PCR; TCRdb keeps in-frame clones, though not all of them. The table has 300,000 to 350,000 clones, about 86% seen once; the top ten hold around 1.9%. This sample comprised peripheral blood, obtained in a trial of Ad26.COV2.S vaccine versus placebo. Source of these receptors: a person between 18 and 65 years old who received the Ad26.COV2.S COVID-19 vaccine or a placebo.

The chain recombines TRBV6-2 or TRBV6-3 with TRBJ2-7; tentative D call: TRBD1 (6 bases). Trimming left V 6 bases short and J 3 bases short, with 18 bases between. The CDR3 is 15 amino acids. Germline V CDR1 and CDR2: MNHEY, SVGEGT. The CDR3 protein is CASSREQGANYEQYF. The CDR3 DNA reads as TGTGCCAGCAGCCGCGAACAGGGAGCGAACTACGAGCAGTACTTC.

This clone has only one observation. The J gene is TRBJ1-1, the V gene TRBV6-2 or TRBV6-3, with TRBD1 matching 7 bases. This CDR3 is built from 13 residues. Germline V lookup: CDR1 MNHEY, CDR2 SVGEGT. J was trimmed by 7 bases and V by 4 bases; bases with no gene match: 6. The CDR3 is CASSWGDSHEAFF. CDR3 bases: TGTGCCAGCAGTTGGGGGGACAGCCATGAAGCTTTCTTT.

This clone was seen just once. V usage is TRBV10-3 and J usage is TRBJ1-4; no firm D call. The CDR3 totals 13 residues. V was pared by 0 bases and J by 10 bases, with 9 bases between. The germline V gene encodes CDR1 ENHRY and CDR2 SYGVKD. The CDR3 DNA sequence: TGTGCCATCAGTGAGTCTTTGGTAGGAAAACTGTTTTTT. Its protein product is CAISESLVGKLFF.

The chain carries TRBV2 and TRBJ1-4, with 7 positions matching TRBD1. Per germline, CDR1 SNHLY and CDR2 FYNNEI. This CDR3 spans 16 amino acids. V gave up 5 bases and J gave up 7 bases; unmatched junction bases: 13. DNA for the CDR3: TGTGCCAGCAGTCCTAATCGACAGGGAGGAGGTGAAAAACTGTTTTTT. As protein: CASSPNRQGGGEKLFF. Full variable domain (rest looked up from reference TRBV2 and TRBJ1-4): EPEVTQTPSHQVTQMGQEVILRCVPISNHLYFYWYRQILGQKVEFLVSFYNNEISEKSEIFDDQFSVERPDGSNFTLKIRSTKLEDSAMYFCASSPNRQGGGEKLFFGSGTQLSVL.

This chain uses TRBV7-2 with TRBJ2-3, with D possibly matching TRBD1 (5 bases). V lost 5 bases, J lost 1 base, and 22 bases lay in between. The CDR3 extends over 18 amino acids. Germline CDR1 and CDR2: SGHTA and FQGNSA. The CDR3 DNA reads TGTGCCAGCAGCCCCCCCGGGCCTCAGGGTCGGGGCACAGATACGCAGTATTTT. Its translation: CASSPPGPQGRGTDTQYF.

This chain uses TRBV30 with TRBJ2-1; 8 positions match TRBD2. From germline, CDR1 is GTSNPN and CDR2 SVGIG (reference sequence). The J segment lost 8 bases and the V segment lost 6 bases, leaving 6 bases of the junction unmatched. The CDR3 contains 12 residues. This CDR3 reads CACTGGAHEQFF. The DNA of the CDR3 is TGTGCCTGTACCGGGGGGGCCCATGAGCAGTTCTTC.

The rearrangement joins TRBV19 to TRBJ2-1; TRBD1 aligns across 7 bases. Germline values: CDR1 LNHDA, CDR2 SQIVND (reference sequence). V lost 1 base, J lost 8 bases, and 8 bases stayed unmatched. The CDR3 extends over 15 amino acids. The CDR3, as DNA: TGTGCCAGTAGTATAGGACAGGGTCGTGGGGATGAGCAGTTCTTC. Translated: CASSIGQGRGDEQFF.

V gene TRBV6-5 combines with J gene TRBJ2-3; no clear D gene. The CDR3 is made up of 12 amino acids. The germline V gene encodes CDR1 MNHEY and CDR2 SVGAGI. V was clipped by 8 bases and J by 2 bases, with 8 bases between them. CDR3 sequence: CASGKTTDTQYF. The CDR3 DNA follows: TGTGCCAGCGGCAAAACCACAGATACGCAGTATTTT.

The chain is built from TRBV13 and TRBJ2-7; tentative D call: TRBD2 (6 bases). Germline lookup yields CDR1 PRHDT and CDR2 FYEKMQ (reference sequence). This CDR3 has 14 residues. V was shortened by 5 bases and J by 5 bases, with 16 bases between the two germline ends. In DNA form, the CDR3 reads TGTGCCAGCAGCCGTACGTCGGAGGGGCACGAGCAGTACTTC. This translates into CASSRTSEGHEQYF.

This clone appeared once. V is TRBV3-1 (or the pseudogene TRBV3-2) and J is TRBJ1-4; the D gene is possibly TRBD1 (5 bases). The germline V gene has CDR1 LGHDT and CDR2 YNNKEL (reference sequence). Deletions cut 1 base from V and 0 bases from J, with 15 bases between. CDR3 size: 18 residues. The CDR3 nucleotides read TGTGCCAGCAGCCAAGGAGGGGCAGCCGGTGCAACTAATGAAAAACTGTTTTTT. Amino acids: CASSQGGAAGATNEKLFF.

The gene calls are TRBV18 and TRBJ2-3; 10 bases agree with TRBD2. The CDR3 extends over 14 amino acids. The junction had 4 bases not matched to a gene; V was cut back by 3 bases and J by 7 bases. From germline, CDR1 is KGHSH and CDR2 LQKENI. The CDR3 protein is CASSPGLAENTQYF. The CDR3, as DNA: TGTGCCAGCTCACCCGGACTAGCGGAAAATACGCAGTATTTT.

The chain uses TRBV4-1 and TRBJ2-7; D not certain. Germline assignment: CDR1 MGHRA and CDR2 YSYEKL. V lost 4 bases, J lost 2 bases, and 12 bases lay in between. The CDR3 has 14 residues. This CDR3 reads CASSPKAVAYEQYF. CDR3 bases: TGCGCCAGCAGCCCTAAGGCCGTAGCCTACGAGCAGTACTTC.

The genes are TRBV7-9 and TRBJ2-1, with TRBD1 matching over 9 bases. Germline CDR1 SEHNR, CDR2 FQNEAQ (reference sequence). The trim removed 6 bases at V and 5 bases at J, leaving 11 bases unmatched. The CDR3 extends over 16 amino acids. CDR3 residues: CASSSGDRAPNNEQFF. The CDR3 DNA reads as TGTGCCAGCAGTTCGGGGGACAGGGCTCCTAACAATGAGCAGTTCTTC.

This sequence joins TRBV5-1 and TRBJ2-2, with D possibly being TRBD1 (6 bases). This CDR3 has 15 amino acids. V was clipped by 4 bases and J by 3 bases, with 13 bases between them. Germline assignment: CDR1 SGHRS and CDR2 YFSETQ. The CDR3 DNA reads TGCGCCAGCAGCCTAGGACAGCGCTACACCGGGGAGCTGTTTTTT. It is translated as CASSLGQRYTGELFF.

The chain combines TRBV6-2 or TRBV6-3 with TRBJ1-5; TRBD1 matches 7 bases. The V gene end was trimmed by 5 bases and the J gene end by 9 bases; junction bases not matched to a gene: 16. The length of the CDR3 is 16 residues. CDR1 and CDR2 (germline): MNHEY, SVGEGT. DNA of the CDR3: TGTGCCAGCAGTCCCCGACAGGGTAGGTTGGGTGGGCCCCAGCATTTT. Its protein is CASSPRQGRLGGPQHF.

CDR3 nucleotides: TGTGCCAGCAGTTACCTCGGGACAGATGGCTACACCTTC. Translated, it gives CASSYLGTDGYTF. The rearrangement joins TRBV6-2 or TRBV6-3 to TRBJ1-2; TRBD1 matches 7 bases. Unmatched junction bases numbered 3, after V lost 2 bases and J lost 6 bases. Germline CDR1 is MNHEY and CDR2 is SVGEGT. The CDR3 has 13 amino acids.

About this clone: The identical CDR3 is also encoded by other nucleotide sequences in the sample. This chain uses TRBV5-4 with TRBJ2-2; D may be TRBD1 (5 bases). From germline, CDR1 is SGHNT and CDR2 YYREEE (reference sequence). V gave up 0 bases and J gave up 1 base, with 7 bases separating them. CDR3 length equals 15 residues. CDR3 in DNA: TGTGCCAGCAGCTTGGGCCAGGGGAACACCGGGGAGCTGTTTTTT. Translating gives CASSLGQGNTGELFF. The full variable domain, in which reference TRBV5-4 and TRBJ2-2 provide the parts outside the CDR3, is ETGVTQSPTHLIKTRGQQVTLRCSSQSGHNTVSWYQQALGQGPQFIFQYYREEENGRGNFPPRFSGLQFPNYSSELNVNALELDDSALYLCASSLGQGNTGELFFGEGSRLTVL.

The chain links TRBV7-2 to TRBJ1-5; D is ambiguous. Between the trimmed V and J ends, which lost 5 bases and 6 bases, there was a span of 17 bases. The CDR3 is made up of 15 amino acids. CDR1 SGHTA and CDR2 FQGNSA come from the germline V gene. The CDR3, as DNA: TGTGCCAGCAGCCCAGGTCCCAAGGGCAGTCAGCCCCAGCATTTT. It specifies CASSPGPKGSQPQHF.

This clone has more than one count but fewer than ten. The V and J genes are TRBV5-4 and TRBJ2-1; D is perhaps TRBD1 (5 bases). Germline CDR1 reads SGHNT; CDR2 reads YYREEE (reference sequence). V shed 3 bases and J shed 8 bases, with 12 bases lying between them. This CDR3 comprises 13 residues. The CDR3: CASSSRGSDEQFF. CDR3 DNA: TGTGCCAGCAGCTCTAGGGGTAGTGATGAGCAGTTCTTC. Combining the CDR3 with reference TRBV5-4 and TRBJ2-1 gives the whole variable domain ETGVTQSPTHLIKTRGQQVTLRCSSQSGHNTVSWYQQALGQGPQFIFQYYREEENGRGNFPPRFSGLQFPNYSSELNVNALELDDSALYLCASSSRGSDEQFFGPGTRLTVL.

The chain links TRBV6-5 to TRBJ1-5; D is ambiguous. Trimming shortened V by 0 bases and J by 9 bases, and 15 bases separated the two germline ends. Germline lookup yields CDR1 MNHEY and CDR2 SVGAGI. CDR3 length: 15 residues. The CDR3 sequence is CASSYSKYVSGPQHF. CDR3 DNA sequence: TGTGCCAGCAGTTACTCAAAGTACGTCTCTGGGCCCCAGCATTTT.